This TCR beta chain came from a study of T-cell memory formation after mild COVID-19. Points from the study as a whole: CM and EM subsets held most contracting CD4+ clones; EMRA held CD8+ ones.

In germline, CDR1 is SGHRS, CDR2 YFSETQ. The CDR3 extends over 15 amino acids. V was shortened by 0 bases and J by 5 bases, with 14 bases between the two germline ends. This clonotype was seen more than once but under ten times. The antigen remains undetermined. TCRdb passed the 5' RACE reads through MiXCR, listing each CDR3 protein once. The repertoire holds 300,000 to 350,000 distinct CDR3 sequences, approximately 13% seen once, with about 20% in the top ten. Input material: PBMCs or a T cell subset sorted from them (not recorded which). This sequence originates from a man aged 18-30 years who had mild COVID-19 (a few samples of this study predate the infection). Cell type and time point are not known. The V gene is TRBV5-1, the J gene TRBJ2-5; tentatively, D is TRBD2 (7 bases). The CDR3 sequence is CASSLALGGAETQYF. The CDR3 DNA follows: TGCGCCAGCAGCTTGGCCTTAGGGGGGGCGGAGACCCAGTACTTC.